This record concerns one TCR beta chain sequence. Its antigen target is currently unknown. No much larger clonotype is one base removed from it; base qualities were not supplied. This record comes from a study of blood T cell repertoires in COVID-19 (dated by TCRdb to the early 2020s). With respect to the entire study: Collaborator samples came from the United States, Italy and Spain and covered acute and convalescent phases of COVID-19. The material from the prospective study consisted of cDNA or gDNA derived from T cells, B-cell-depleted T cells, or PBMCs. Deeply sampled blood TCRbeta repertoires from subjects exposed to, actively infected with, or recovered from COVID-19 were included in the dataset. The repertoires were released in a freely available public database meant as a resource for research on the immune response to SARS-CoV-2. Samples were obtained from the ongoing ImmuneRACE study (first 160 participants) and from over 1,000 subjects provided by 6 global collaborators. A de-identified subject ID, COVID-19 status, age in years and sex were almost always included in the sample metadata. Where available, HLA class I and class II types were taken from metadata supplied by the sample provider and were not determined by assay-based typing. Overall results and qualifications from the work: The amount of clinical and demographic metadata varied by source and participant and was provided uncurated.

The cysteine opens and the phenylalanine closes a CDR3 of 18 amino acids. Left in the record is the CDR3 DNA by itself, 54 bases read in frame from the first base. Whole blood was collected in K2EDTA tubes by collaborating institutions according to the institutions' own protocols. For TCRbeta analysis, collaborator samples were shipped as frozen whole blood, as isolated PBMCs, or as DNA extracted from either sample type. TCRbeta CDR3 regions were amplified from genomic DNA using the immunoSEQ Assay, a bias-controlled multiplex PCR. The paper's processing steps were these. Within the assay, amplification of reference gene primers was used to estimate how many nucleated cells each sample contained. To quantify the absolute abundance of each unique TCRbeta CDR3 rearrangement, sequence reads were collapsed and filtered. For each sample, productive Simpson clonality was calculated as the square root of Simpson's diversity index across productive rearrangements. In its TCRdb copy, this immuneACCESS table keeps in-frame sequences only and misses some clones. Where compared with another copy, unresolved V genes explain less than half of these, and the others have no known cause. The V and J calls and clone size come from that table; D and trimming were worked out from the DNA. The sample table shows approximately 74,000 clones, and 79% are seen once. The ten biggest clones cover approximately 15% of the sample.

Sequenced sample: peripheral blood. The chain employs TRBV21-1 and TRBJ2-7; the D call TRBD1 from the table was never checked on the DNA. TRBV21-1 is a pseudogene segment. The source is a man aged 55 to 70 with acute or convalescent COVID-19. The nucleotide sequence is TGTGCCAGCAGCAAATATGGACAGGGGGACCGGATGATCGACGAGCAGTACTTC. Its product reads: CASSKYGQGDRMIDEQYF.